This is a list of T cell receptor beta chains from one sample in a study of T cells in Graves' hyperthyroidism and ophthalmopathy. TCRdb redid the calling of the multiplex PCR reads with MiXCR, one entry per CDR3 protein. Of approximately 520,000 distinct CDR3 sequences detected, around 20% appear once; the ten largest clones hold about 26%. Sequenced sample: blood. These receptors all stem from a man younger than 30 with Graves' hyperthyroidism. CDR3s include the opening cysteine and the closing phenylalanine or tryptophan. A D gene is named only where the DNA matches it firmly. Not all rows give a size; the values are once, few, many and, for expanded clones, a class.

j_call d_call v_call clone_size cdr3_length cdr3_nt cdr3_aa
TRBJ2-7 . TRBV19 many 13 TGTGCCAGTAGTACCGACGGCTCCTACGAGCAGTACTTC CASSTDGSYEQYF
TRBJ1-1 . TRBV4-1 few 13 TGCGCCAGCAGCCAAGGAACAAAATCTGAAGCTTTCTTT CASSQGTKSEAFF
TRBJ2-2 TRBD1 TRBV6-5 . 17 TGTGCCAGCAGTTACTCGCTGGACAGGGGGCCAAACGGGGAGCTGTTTTTT CASSYSLDRGPNGELFF
TRBJ1-2 . TRBV27 once 22 . CASSLSLGQSEQYFGPGYGYTF
TRBJ2-7 . TRBV5-1 . 13 TGCGCCAGCAGCTTGAGAGGGGACGGCGAGCAGTACTTC CASSLRGDGEQYF
TRBJ1-2 . TRBV25-1 once 14 TGTGCCAGCAGTGATGCCGGAGCGGACTATGGCTACACCTTC CASSDAGADYGYTF
TRBJ1-5 TRBD1 TRBV28 few 15 TGTGCCAGCAGCCCTGGACAGGGGAGCAATCAGCCCCAGCATTTT CASSPGQGSNQPQHF
TRBJ1-1 . TRBV12-3/TRBV12-4 . 13 TGTGCCTGCAGTTTTGGAGGGAACACTGAAGCTTTCTTT CACSFGGNTEAFF
TRBJ1-2 . TRBV20-1 . 12 TGCAGTGCTGCCGGAACACCCTATGGCTACACCTTC CSAAGTPYGYTF
TRBJ1-5 . TRBV20-1 many 12 TGCAGTGCCTGGCGGGAGAATCAGCCCCAGCATTTT CSAWRENQPQHF
TRBJ1-2 . TRBV4-1 few 14 TGCGCCAGCAGCCAAGCGGGAACCTTCTATGGCTACACCTTC CASSQAGTFYGYTF
TRBJ1-2 . TRBV12-3/TRBV12-4 many 12 TGTGCCAGCAGTTTAGGCAGCTATGGCTACACCTTC CASSLGSYGYTF
TRBJ1-5 . TRBV30 many 12 TGTGCCTGGAGCGAGGGTTTTGGGCCCCAGCATTTT CAWSEGFGPQHF
TRBJ2-7 . TRBV3-1 . 16 TGTGCCAGCAGCCAAGGTCCTCGTCTTCTGGGGTACGAGCAGTACTTC CASSQGPRLLGYEQYF
TRBJ1-6 . TRBV6-5 many 15 TGTGCCAGCAGGGCGGCGGGCAGTATTAATTCACCCCTCCACTTT CASRAAGSINSPLHF
TRBJ2-2 . TRBV29-1 . 15 TGCAGCGTTGAGACGACTCCGCGGAGTACCGGGGAGCTGTTTTTT CSVETTPRSTGELFF
TRBJ1-2 . TRBV7-2 few 15 TGTGCCAGCAGCTACCGGACAGCAGCTAACTATGGCTACACCTTC CASSYRTAANYGYTF
TRBJ2-5 . TRBV6-5 many 15 TGTGCCAGCAGTTACTCGGAGGCCGGGGGAGAGACCCAGTACTTC CASSYSEAGGETQYF
TRBJ2-7 . TRBV4-1 many 15 TGCGCCAGCAGCCAAGATTCGGGTCGATACTACGAGCAGTACTTC CASSQDSGRYYEQYF
TRBJ1-3 TRBD1 TRBV29-1 few 15 TGCAGCGTTGAAGGGGTGGTGGACAGGGGAAACACCATATATTTT CSVEGVVDRGNTIYF
TRBJ2-6 . TRBV28 many 15 TGTGCCAGCCATGCTCGGGACGGTGGGGCCAACGTCCTGACTTTC CASHARDGGANVLTF
TRBJ2-7 TRBD1 TRBV25-1 many 13 TGTGCCAGCAGTGATGGACAGGCCAACGAGCAGTACTTC CASSDGQANEQYF
TRBJ2-5 . TRBV28 many 14 TGTGCCAGCAGTAGCGGACAGATCCAAGAGACCCAGTACTTC CASSSGQIQETQYF
TRBJ2-7 TRBD1 TRBV3-1 . 14 TGTGCCAGCAGCCAAACCGGGACAGCCTACGAGCAGTACTTC CASSQTGTAYEQYF
TRBJ2-2 . TRBV6-1 many 11 TGTGCCAGCAGTGAATTGGGGGAGCTGTTTTTT CASSELGELFF
TRBJ1-2 TRBD1 TRBV6-1 few 12 TGTGCCAGCGGGACAGGGGGCGAGGGCTACACCTTC CASGTGGEGYTF
TRBJ1-2 . TRBV30 many 14 TGTGCCTGGAGAGCCCTACAGGTTAACTATGGCTACACCTTC CAWRALQVNYGYTF
TRBJ2-7 . TRBV28 few 14 TGTGCCAGCAGCCAAGATAAGGGGCCCTACGAGCAGTACTTC CASSQDKGPYEQYF
TRBJ1-5 . TRBV15 many 12 TGTGCCACCAGCAGAGCAGGCCAGCCCCAGCATTTT CATSRAGQPQHF
TRBJ2-7 TRBD1 TRBV29-1 . 14 TGCAGCGTTGAGCGGGACAGGGGCACCTACGAGCAGTACTTC CSVERDRGTYEQYF
TRBJ1-2 TRBD1 TRBV6-5 many 16 TGTGCCAGCAGTCTACAAACAGGGGTGGCCCTATATGGCTACACCTTC CASSLQTGVALYGYTF
TRBJ2-6 . TRBV27 many 15 TGTGCCAGCAGTTTACGAGGCCCGGTGGCCAACGTCCTGACTTTC CASSLRGPVANVLTF
TRBJ2-5 . TRBV3-1 . 15 TGTGCCAGCAGCCAAGATCCAAAGAACCGGGGGACCCAGTACTTC CASSQDPKNRGTQYF
TRBJ2-7 . TRBV18 few 12 TGTGCCAGCTCACCAACAGGGCACGAGCAGTACTTC CASSPTGHEQYF
TRBJ2-5 . TRBV9 many 15 TGTGCCAGCAGCTCCAGACCGGGGCTACAAGAGACCCAGTACTTC CASSSRPGLQETQYF